Listed here are 8 T cell receptor beta chains from one sample, sequenced in a study of control samples from healthy donors and cancer patients. The protocol was immunoSEQ multiplex PCR, while the TCRdb copy is restricted to in-frame clones and leaves out a portion. The sample records around 110,000 clones, 93% being singletons. Sequenced input: blood. The receptors shown here come from a young man in good health.

This chain joins TRBV2 and TRBJ1-1; no reliable D call. The CDR3 is made up of 15 amino acids. CDR1 is SNHLY and CDR2 is FYNNEI in the germline V gene. Between the trimmed V and J ends, which lost 2 bases and 10 bases, there was a span of 20 bases. The CDR3 protein is CASSENSGRTSGAFF. CDR3 DNA: TGTGCCAGCAGTGAAAATTCCGGGAGGACCTCCGGAGCTTTCTTT.

The CDR3 DNA sequence: TGCGCCAGCAGCTTGGCCGGGTTGGGCAATCAGCCCCAGCATTTT. It codes for CASSLAGLGNQPQHF. The rearrangement links TRBV5-1 to TRBJ1-5; D uncertain. V was trimmed by 0 bases and J by 2 bases, leaving 9 bases between them. The CDR3 totals 15 residues. Per germline, CDR1 SGHRS and CDR2 YFSETQ.

The rearrangement uses TRBV21-1 and TRBJ2-1; the table's TRBD1 call for D was not verified on the DNA. TRBV21-1 has pseudogene status. The CDR3 extends over 15 amino acids. The CDR3 region is CASSVGQGRYNEQFF. The CDR3 nucleotides are TGTGCCAGCAGCGTCGGACAGGGACGGTACAATGAGCAGTTCTTC.

This rearrangement joins TRBV12-3 or TRBV12-4 to TRBJ1-1; D is perhaps TRBD1 (5 bases). The CDR3 loop spans 13 amino acids. Deletions cut 5 bases from V and 3 bases from J, with 10 bases between. This CDR3 is CASSRTLYTEAFF. The CDR3 nucleotides are TGTGCCAGCAGTCGGACACTTTACACTGAAGCTTTCTTT.

The chain uses TRBV5-4 and TRBJ2-5; 12 positions agree with TRBD1. Germline assignment: CDR1 SGHNT and CDR2 YYREEE (reference sequence). CDR3 length: 16 amino acids. V gave up 0 bases and J gave up 6 bases; unmatched junction bases: 6. The CDR3 loop reads CASSLEGTGGAKTQYF. The CDR3 DNA follows: TGTGCCAGCAGCTTGGAGGGGACAGGGGGCGCGAAGACCCAGTACTTC.

The V gene is TRBV6-5, the J gene TRBJ2-5; D may match TRBD1 or TRBD2 (6 bases each). This CDR3 is built from 13 residues. Looked up from germline, CDR1 is MNHEY and CDR2 is SVGAGI. Trimming cost V 2 bases and J 7 bases, with 11 bases left between them. DNA of the CDR3: TGTGCCAGCAGTTACGGGGGGCAGGGGACCCAGTACTTC. Translating gives CASSYGGQGTQYF.

This chain links TRBV30 with TRBJ2-5, with TRBD2 identical over 10 bases. Germline lookup yields CDR1 GTSNPN and CDR2 SVGIG (reference sequence). The CDR3 spans 17 residues. Germline trimming cut 0 bases from V and 2 bases from J; bases unmatched to any gene: 9. CDR3 bases: TGTGCCTGGAGTGTCGCAGCGGGGGGGCCAAGTCAAGAGACCCAGTACTTC. Translated: CAWSVAAGGPSQETQYF. Complete variable domain (other parts from reference TRBV30 and TRBJ2-5): SQTIHQWPATLVQPVGSPLSLECTVEGTSNPNLYWYRQAAGRGLQLLFYSVGIGQISSEVPQNLSASRPQDRQFILSSKKLLLSDSGFYLCAWSVAAGGPSQETQYFGPGTRLLVL.

This chain uses TRBV7-9 with TRBJ2-1; D might be TRBD1 (6 bases). Trimming pared 4 bases from V and 5 bases from J, leaving 21 bases between. CDR1 SEHNR and CDR2 FQNEAQ come from the germline V gene (reference sequence). The CDR3 length is 17 residues. The CDR3 nucleotides are TGTGCCAGCAGCTCCTCTCATGACAGGCTCCTAGACAATGAGCAGTTCTTC. Translated, it gives CASSSSHDRLLDNEQFF.